These 30 T cell receptor beta chains share one sample of origin, sequenced in a study of T cell responses to AZD1222 COVID-19 vaccine. Libraries were prepared by immunoSEQ multiplex PCR; TCRdb keeps only in-frame clonotypes and omits some of them. The table records around 270,000 clones, around 92% of them present only once. The input for sequencing was peripheral blood, taken 28 days after the second AZD1222 dose. The receptors here all came from an adult who received the AZD1222 COVID-19 vaccine.

J is TRBJ1-3 and V is TRBV4-2; no definite D call. The germline V gene encodes CDR1 LGHNA and CDR2 YNFKEQ. This CDR3 has 16 amino acids. Trimming took 0 bases from V and 0 from J, leaving 9 bases between them. The CDR3 spells CASSQESASSGNTIYF. In DNA, the CDR3 is TGTGCCAGCAGCCAAGAATCAGCGTCCTCTGGAAACACCATATATTTT.

This clone was seen once. The J gene is TRBJ2-1, the V gene TRBV7-2, with 8 bases identical to TRBD2. The CDR3 consists of 15 residues. CDR1 is SGHTA and CDR2 is FQGNSA in the germline V gene. V lost 5 bases to trimming and J lost 2 bases; unmatched junction nucleotides: 5. CDR3: CASSLTSGPYNEQFF. The CDR3 bases are TGTGCCAGCAGCCTAACTAGCGGTCCCTACAATGAGCAGTTCTTC.

This clone was counted once. This sequence joins TRBV6-5 and TRBJ1-6, with no clear D. This CDR3 region has 16 residues. V was clipped by 0 bases and J by 6 bases, with 12 bases between them. Germline V lookup: CDR1 MNHEY, CDR2 SVGAGI. The CDR3 loop is CASSYSSQQINSPLHF. In nucleotides, the CDR3 is TGTGCCAGCAGTTACTCTTCGCAACAAATTAATTCACCCCTCCACTTT.

The chain carries TRBV7-2 and TRBJ2-7; D may be TRBD2 (5 bases). The CDR3 consists of 16 residues. The V gene lost 5 bases and the J gene lost 4 bases, with 21 bases spanning the gap. From germline, CDR1 is SGHTA and CDR2 FQGNSA. CDR3 coding DNA: TGTGCCAGCAGCATCGAGGGCGCAGGAGGCTTTTACGAGCAGTACTTC. This gives the protein CASSIEGAGGFYEQYF.

This CDR3 is CASSLGTGGISGANVLTF. The DNA of the CDR3 is TGTGCCAGCAGCTTAGGCACGGGAGGCATCTCTGGGGCCAACGTCCTGACTTTC. This rearrangement joins TRBV7-8 to TRBJ2-6; TRBD2 aligns across 7 bases. The germline V gene has CDR1 SGHVS and CDR2 FQNEAQ. This CDR3 is 18 amino acids long. V lost 1 base to trimming and J lost 0 bases; unmatched junction nucleotides: 6.

In nucleotides, the CDR3 is TGTGCCAGCACCGAGGGGCCGTACACTGAAGCTTTCTTT. Translating it yields CASTEGPYTEAFF. The chain is built from TRBV2 and TRBJ1-1; weak D call: TRBD1 (5 bases). V was shortened by 7 bases and J by 3 bases, with 12 bases between the two germline ends. The CDR3 is 13 residues long. Germline assignment: CDR1 SNHLY and CDR2 FYNNEI.

This chain's CDR3 is CASSQRQGGAYEQYF. In DNA, the CDR3 is TGTGCCAGCAGCCAGAGACAGGGGGGCGCCTACGAGCAGTACTTC. This sequence joins TRBV4-2 and TRBJ2-7; 9 nucleotides align to TRBD1. With 3 bases clipped from V and 2 bases from J, the junction kept 5 bases outside the gene matches. The CDR3 covers 15 residues. CDR1 and CDR2 from the germline V gene are LGHNA and YNFKEQ.

This clone was detected only once. The rearrangement uses TRBV5-1 and TRBJ2-5, with D uncertain. Trimming cost V 6 bases and J 4 bases, with 16 bases left between them. The CDR3 spans 14 residues. Germline CDR1 and CDR2: SGHRS and YFSETQ. The CDR3 region has the DNA TGCGCCAGCACCACGGCCCAGGAAGGAGAGACCCAGTACTTC. It encodes CASTTAQEGETQYF.

The chain carries TRBV5-1 and TRBJ1-3; tentative D call: TRBD1 (6 bases). Trimming removed 4 bases from V and 2 bases from J, with 10 bases in between. Germline CDR1 and CDR2: SGHRS and YFSETQ. This CDR3 has 14 residues. Here the CDR3 DNA reads TGCGCCAGCAGCCCTACAGGGACTGGAAACACCATATATTTT. It encodes CASSPTGTGNTIYF.

The chain uses TRBV28 and TRBJ2-7; possibly TRBD2 for D (6 bases). Looked up from germline, CDR1 is MDHEN and CDR2 is SYDVKM. This CDR3 has 11 amino acids. V was pared by 6 bases and J by 3 bases, with 6 bases between. CDR3 sequence (DNA): TGTGCCAGCAGGGGACTCTACGAGCAGTACTTC. It codes for CASRGLYEQYF.

The V call is TRBV7-9, the J call TRBJ1-2; TRBD1 is a possible D gene (5 bases). This CDR3 is 12 amino acids long. CDR1 is SEHNR and CDR2 is FQNEAQ in the germline V gene (reference sequence). V was cut by 4 bases and J by 8 bases, with 11 bases left in between. The CDR3: CASSSGTWGYTF. The CDR3 nucleotides read TGTGCCAGCAGCTCCGGGACTTGGGGCTACACCTTC.

The chain combines TRBV7-9 with TRBJ2-4; 8 nucleotides line up with TRBD2. Germline CDR1 is SEHNR and CDR2 is FQNEAQ (reference sequence). CDR3 size: 17 residues. The V and J ends lost 6 bases and 0 bases, in that order; junction bases with no gene match: 10. The CDR3 DNA follows: TGTGCCAGCAGTCGCTCAATAGCGGGACTAGCCAAAAACATTCAGTACTTC. It yields the protein CASSRSIAGLAKNIQYF.

The CDR3 region has the DNA TGTGCCAGCAGCTTAGCAGCGTTAGCGGGCCACAATGAGCAGTTCTTC. Amino acids: CASSLAALAGHNEQFF. The chain recombines TRBV7-2 with TRBJ2-1; 7 nucleotides agree with TRBD2. V lost 0 bases, J lost 5 bases, and 7 bases stayed unmatched. Germline-derived CDR1 and CDR2 are SGHTA and FQGNSA. CDR3 length: 16 residues.

The V gene is TRBV6-2 or TRBV6-3, the J gene TRBJ1-1; D may be TRBD1 (6 bases). V lost 5 bases and J 2 bases, leaving 27 bases between the germline ends. Looked up from germline, CDR1 is MNHEY and CDR2 is SVGEGT. This CDR3 contains 19 residues. The CDR3 loop is CASSPRAAPLDSPNTEAFF. The CDR3 bases are TGTGCCAGCAGTCCGCGGGCGGCCCCGTTGGACAGCCCCAACACTGAAGCTTTCTTT.

CDR3 in DNA: TGTGCCAGCAGTGAAGCGCGGAGGGAGACCCAGTACTTC. Its translation: CASSEARRETQYF. The chain combines TRBV2 with TRBJ2-5; the D gene is possibly TRBD2 (5 bases). CDR3 length: 13 residues. Trimming took off 0 bases at V and 5 bases at J, with 7 bases between the two ends. Per germline, CDR1 SNHLY and CDR2 FYNNEI.

This chain uses TRBV2 with TRBJ1-2; D remains unclear. The CDR3 is 11 amino acids. With 7 bases removed from V and 7 bases from J, the gap between germline ends came to 10 bases. Germline CDR1 and CDR2: SNHLY and FYNNEI. The CDR3 spells CASTSDRGYTF. In DNA, the CDR3 is TGTGCCAGCACCTCCGACCGTGGCTACACCTTC.

The V gene is TRBV28, the J gene TRBJ1-1; the D gene is possibly TRBD1 (5 bases). The CDR3 covers 14 residues. Trimming took off 3 bases at V and 3 bases at J, with 11 bases between the two ends. Germline V gene lookup returns CDR1 MDHEN and CDR2 SYDVKM. The chain's CDR3 is CASSFTGGDTEAFF. DNA for the CDR3: TGTGCCAGCAGTTTCACGGGGGGGGACACTGAAGCTTTCTTT.

This clone was recorded only once. This chain joins TRBV3-1 (or the pseudogene TRBV3-2) and TRBJ2-7; a possible D gene is TRBD1 (5 bases). The CDR3 runs to 16 residues. Germline CDR1 is LGHDT and CDR2 is YNNKEL (reference sequence). The germline V and J ends were trimmed by 4 bases and 0 bases, with 16 bases remaining between them. CDR3 sequence (DNA): TGTGCCAGCAGCCCGAGCTTGACAGTCAACTCCTACGAGCAGTACTTC. It translates to CASSPSLTVNSYEQYF.

This clone was seen once. The genes are TRBV19 and TRBJ1-1, with 7 nucleotides matching TRBD1. CDR1 and CDR2 (germline): LNHDA, SQIVND (reference sequence). V lost 9 bases to trimming and J lost 6 bases; unmatched junction nucleotides: 7. The CDR3 extends over 12 amino acids. CDR3 in DNA: TGTGCCAGCAGGAGGGACAGTCCTGAAGCTTTCTTT. Amino acids: CASRRDSPEAFF. Supplemented by reference TRBV19 and TRBJ1-1, the full variable domain reads DGGITQSPKYLFRKEGQNVTLSCEQNLNHDAMYWYRQDPGQGLRLIYYSQIVNDFQKGDIAEGYSVSREKKESFPLTVTSAQKNPTAFYLCASRRDSPEAFFGQGTRLTVV.

For the CDR3, the DNA is TGTGCCAGTAGATCTAGGAACACTGAAGCTTTCTTT. It is translated as CASRSRNTEAFF. The V gene is TRBV19, the J gene TRBJ1-1; D not certain. Germline-derived CDR1 and CDR2 are LNHDA and SQIVND (reference sequence). The CDR3 covers 12 residues. With 6 bases removed from V and 1 base from J, the gap between germline ends came to 6 bases. Full variable domain (outside the CDR3, taken from reference TRBV19 and TRBJ1-1): DGGITQSPKYLFRKEGQNVTLSCEQNLNHDAMYWYRQDPGQGLRLIYYSQIVNDFQKGDIAEGYSVSREKKESFPLTVTSAQKNPTAFYLCASRSRNTEAFFGQGTRLTVV.

This rearrangement joins TRBV5-8 to TRBJ1-2, with 8 bases identical to TRBD1. Germline V gene lookup returns CDR1 SGHTS and CDR2 YDEGEE. V dropped 4 bases and J dropped 3; count of bases not matched to a gene: 5. CDR3 length equals 14 residues. In DNA form, the CDR3 reads TGTGCCAGCAGCACAGGACAGGGCTACTATGGCTACACCTTC. This sequence encodes CASSTGQGYYGYTF.

The chain carries TRBV4-1 and TRBJ2-7; D remains unclear. V shed 1 base and J shed 6 bases, with 4 bases lying between them. CDR1 MGHRA and CDR2 YSYEKL come from the germline V gene. The CDR3 loop spans 11 amino acids. The CDR3 DNA reads TGCGCCAGCAGCCAAGGAGCCGAGCAGTACTTC. It is translated as CASSQGAEQYF.

The chain recombines TRBV28 with TRBJ2-3, with a tentative D call TRBD1 (5 bases). From germline, CDR1 is MDHEN and CDR2 SYDVKM. This CDR3 comprises 13 residues. With 6 bases removed from V and 0 bases from J, the gap between germline ends came to 7 bases. The CDR3 DNA is TGTGCCAGCAGGGACACAAGCACAGATACGCAGTATTTT. It yields the protein CASRDTSTDTQYF.

This chain joins TRBV5-1 and TRBJ2-5; D possibly corresponds to TRBD1 (6 bases). The V gene lost 7 bases and the J gene lost 1 base, with 17 bases spanning the gap. Germline loops: CDR1 SGHRS, CDR2 YFSETQ. This CDR3 is built from 15 residues. The CDR3 DNA follows: TGCGCCAGCGGTAAGGGGGACGTCGCCCAAGAGACCCAGTACTTC. This codes for CASGKGDVAQETQYF.

The chain links TRBV12-3 or TRBV12-4 to TRBJ1-2, with D hard to call. V shed 8 bases and J shed 8 bases, with 12 bases lying between them. The CDR3 spans 11 residues. In nucleotides, the CDR3 is TGTGCCAGCGGACGGACGAAAGGCTACACCTTC. It codes for CASGRTKGYTF.

This clone was detected only once. The J gene is TRBJ2-1, the V gene TRBV7-2, with a possible D match to TRBD2 (7 bases). The CDR3 consists of 13 residues. Germline CDR1 is SGHTA and CDR2 is FQGNSA. Trimming took 5 bases from V and 6 from J, leaving 11 bases between them. The CDR3 region is CASSVGGANEQFF. The CDR3 nucleotides read TGTGCCAGCAGCGTGGGGGGGGCCAATGAGCAGTTCTTC.

The chain links TRBV11-2 to TRBJ2-1, with 9 bases that match TRBD2. This CDR3 comprises 19 residues. The junction had 12 bases not matched to a gene; V was cut back by 2 bases and J by 1 base. The germline V gene encodes CDR1 SGHAT and CDR2 FQNNGV. In nucleotides, the CDR3 is TGTGCCAGCAGCTTACCGCGGGGGGGCCACCCAGATTCCTACAATGAGCAGTTCTTC. It translates to CASSLPRGGHPDSYNEQFF.

The rearrangement joins TRBV27 to TRBJ1-6; 9 bases are a match to TRBD1. CDR1 MNHEY and CDR2 SMNVEV come from the germline V gene (reference sequence). With V trimmed by 5 bases and J by 0 bases, 2 bases remained unmatched. The CDR3 loop spans 16 amino acids. For the CDR3, the DNA is TGTGCCAGCAGTCGGACAGGGGTCTCCTATAATTCACCCCTCCACTTT. It translates to CASSRTGVSYNSPLHF.

This chain uses TRBV20-1 with TRBJ2-5, with D possibly TRBD1 on 6 matching bases. V lost 6 bases, J lost 2 bases, and 7 bases lay in between. The CDR3 extends over 11 amino acids. Germline V gene data show CDR1 as DFQATT and CDR2 as SNEGSKA (reference sequence). The CDR3 loop reads CSAGTQETQYF. The CDR3 nucleotides are TGCAGTGCAGGGACACAAGAGACCCAGTACTTC.

V gene TRBV24-1 combines with J gene TRBJ1-2, with a tentative D call TRBD1 (5 bases). V gave up 9 bases and J gave up 6 bases, with 16 bases separating them. The CDR3 has 13 amino acids. Germline V gene sequence: CDR1 KGHDR, CDR2 SFDVKD. The CDR3, as DNA: TGTGCCACCTGGGGGGGATTCCGAGATGGCTACACCTTC. It codes for CATWGGFRDGYTF.